This T cell receptor (beta chain) stems from a study of cytomegalovirus exposure and HLA in healthy donors. Primers included in the PCR were 60 Vbeta and 13 Jbeta primers. Data came from immunoSEQ multiplex PCR; TCRdb stores just in-frame clones and leaves some out. Its table records 150,000 or so clones. The CDR3 is 15 residues long. Germline V gene data show CDR1 as SGHAT and CDR2 as FQNNGV. Unmatched junction bases numbered 6, after V lost 1 base and J lost 3 bases. As concerns this clone: Its antigen is unidentified.

Study-level findings and limits: Clonal expansion was found to be greater in HLA-associated TCR beta chains than in equally common others in a later analysis. Follow-up analysis seemed to connect common viral pathogens with several of the most significant clusters identified. Most TCR beta V segments were productive about 90% or about 30% of the time in an earlier analysis. It was reported in a later analysis that an Asian-associated ancestry cluster showed fewer N-insertions than the 666-donor mean.

The chain employs TRBV11-2 and TRBJ2-7, with 7 bases lining up with TRBD1. The clonotype was recovered from a woman aged 45-65 years in good health and CMV-seronegative. The sample comprised PBMCs. The CDR3 nucleotides are TGTGCCAGCAGCTTAGCCAGGGGGTTTTTCTACGAGCAGTACTTC. It translates to CASSLARGFFYEQYF.